These T cell receptor beta chains were read from a single sample in a study of cytomegalovirus exposure and HLA in healthy donors. Profiled with immunoSEQ multiplex PCR; TCRdb holds only in-frame clones, not every one. The table shows 100,000 to 150,000 clones, with approximately 85% occurring only once. Sequenced input: PBMCs. The receptors derive from a boy aged 5-17 years in good health and CMV-seronegative. The CDR3 runs from the conserved cysteine through the conserved F or W. Each record gives: D gene, V gene, J gene, clone size, CDR3 protein, CDR3 DNA. A D gene is named only where the DNA matches it firmly. Part of the rows lack a size; the others show once, few, many or a class for expanded clones.

d_call: .
v_call: TRBV7-2
j_call: TRBJ1-1
clone_size: .
cdr3_aa: CASSTTVDTEAFF
cdr3_nt: TGTGCCAGCAGCACGACAGTAGACACTGAAGCTTTCTTT

d_call: .
v_call: TRBV2
j_call: TRBJ1-2
clone_size: .
cdr3_aa: CASSPGIGYGYTF
cdr3_nt: TGTGCCAGCAGTCCAGGAATCGGCTATGGCTACACCTTC

d_call: .
v_call: TRBV2
j_call: TRBJ1-1
clone_size: few
cdr3_aa: CASSGGQLNTEAFF
cdr3_nt: TGTGCCAGCAGTGGAGGCCAGTTGAACACTGAAGCTTTCTTT

d_call: TRBD2
v_call: TRBV4-3
j_call: TRBJ2-7
clone_size: .
cdr3_aa: CASSQVGTSDYEQYF
cdr3_nt: TGCGCCAGCAGCCAAGTGGGGACTAGCGACTACGAGCAGTACTTC

d_call: .
v_call: TRBV27
j_call: TRBJ2-7
clone_size: .
cdr3_aa: CASSLSTPTYEQYF
cdr3_nt: TGTGCCAGCAGTTTATCGACTCCGACCTACGAGCAGTACTTC

d_call: .
v_call: TRBV5-5
j_call: TRBJ1-2
clone_size: .
cdr3_aa: CASSLGKGRWYGYTF
cdr3_nt: TGTGCCAGCAGCTTGGGGAAGGGGCGGTGGTATGGCTACACCTTC

d_call: .
v_call: TRBV7-9
j_call: TRBJ2-1
clone_size: .
cdr3_aa: CSSSLALNEQFF
cdr3_nt: TGTTCCAGCAGCTTAGCTCTCAATGAGCAGTTCTTC

d_call: .
v_call: TRBV15
j_call: TRBJ1-4
clone_size: .
cdr3_aa: CATSRIGQRRLTNEKLFF
cdr3_nt: TGTGCCACCAGCAGAATCGGACAGCGGCGGTTAACTAATGAAAAACTGTTTTTT

d_call: TRBD2
v_call: TRBV4-3
j_call: TRBJ2-3
clone_size: few
cdr3_aa: CASSQVPGGAETQYF
cdr3_nt: TGCGCCAGCAGCCAAGTTCCCGGGGGGGCCGAGACGCAGTATTTT

d_call: .
v_call: TRBV9
j_call: TRBJ2-7
clone_size: .
cdr3_aa: CASSVALPPYEQYF
cdr3_nt: TGTGCCAGCAGCGTAGCTCTTCCCCCCTACGAGCAGTACTTC

d_call: .
v_call: TRBV5-4
j_call: TRBJ2-2
clone_size: .
cdr3_aa: CASSLSEALGELFF
cdr3_nt: TGTGCCAGCAGCCTTTCGGAGGCGCTCGGGGAGCTGTTTTTT

d_call: TRBD1
v_call: TRBV9
j_call: TRBJ1-1
clone_size: .
cdr3_aa: CASSPRQGLNTEAFF
cdr3_nt: TGTGCCAGCAGCCCCCGACAGGGACTGAACACTGAAGCTTTCTTT

d_call: .
v_call: TRBV6-6
j_call: TRBJ2-1
clone_size: .
cdr3_aa: CASSYWQGLDNEQFF
cdr3_nt: TGTGCCAGCAGTTACTGGCAGGGGTTGGACAATGAGCAGTTCTTC

d_call: .
v_call: TRBV25-1
j_call: TRBJ2-1
clone_size: .
cdr3_aa: CATLGGGQDNEQFF
cdr3_nt: TGTGCCACCCTAGGGGGGGGACAGGACAATGAGCAGTTCTTC

d_call: .
v_call: TRBV27
j_call: TRBJ1-2
clone_size: .
cdr3_aa: CASSLLKGLHTGGYTF
cdr3_nt: TGTGCCAGCAGTTTACTCAAAGGACTCCACACAGGGGGCTACACCTTC